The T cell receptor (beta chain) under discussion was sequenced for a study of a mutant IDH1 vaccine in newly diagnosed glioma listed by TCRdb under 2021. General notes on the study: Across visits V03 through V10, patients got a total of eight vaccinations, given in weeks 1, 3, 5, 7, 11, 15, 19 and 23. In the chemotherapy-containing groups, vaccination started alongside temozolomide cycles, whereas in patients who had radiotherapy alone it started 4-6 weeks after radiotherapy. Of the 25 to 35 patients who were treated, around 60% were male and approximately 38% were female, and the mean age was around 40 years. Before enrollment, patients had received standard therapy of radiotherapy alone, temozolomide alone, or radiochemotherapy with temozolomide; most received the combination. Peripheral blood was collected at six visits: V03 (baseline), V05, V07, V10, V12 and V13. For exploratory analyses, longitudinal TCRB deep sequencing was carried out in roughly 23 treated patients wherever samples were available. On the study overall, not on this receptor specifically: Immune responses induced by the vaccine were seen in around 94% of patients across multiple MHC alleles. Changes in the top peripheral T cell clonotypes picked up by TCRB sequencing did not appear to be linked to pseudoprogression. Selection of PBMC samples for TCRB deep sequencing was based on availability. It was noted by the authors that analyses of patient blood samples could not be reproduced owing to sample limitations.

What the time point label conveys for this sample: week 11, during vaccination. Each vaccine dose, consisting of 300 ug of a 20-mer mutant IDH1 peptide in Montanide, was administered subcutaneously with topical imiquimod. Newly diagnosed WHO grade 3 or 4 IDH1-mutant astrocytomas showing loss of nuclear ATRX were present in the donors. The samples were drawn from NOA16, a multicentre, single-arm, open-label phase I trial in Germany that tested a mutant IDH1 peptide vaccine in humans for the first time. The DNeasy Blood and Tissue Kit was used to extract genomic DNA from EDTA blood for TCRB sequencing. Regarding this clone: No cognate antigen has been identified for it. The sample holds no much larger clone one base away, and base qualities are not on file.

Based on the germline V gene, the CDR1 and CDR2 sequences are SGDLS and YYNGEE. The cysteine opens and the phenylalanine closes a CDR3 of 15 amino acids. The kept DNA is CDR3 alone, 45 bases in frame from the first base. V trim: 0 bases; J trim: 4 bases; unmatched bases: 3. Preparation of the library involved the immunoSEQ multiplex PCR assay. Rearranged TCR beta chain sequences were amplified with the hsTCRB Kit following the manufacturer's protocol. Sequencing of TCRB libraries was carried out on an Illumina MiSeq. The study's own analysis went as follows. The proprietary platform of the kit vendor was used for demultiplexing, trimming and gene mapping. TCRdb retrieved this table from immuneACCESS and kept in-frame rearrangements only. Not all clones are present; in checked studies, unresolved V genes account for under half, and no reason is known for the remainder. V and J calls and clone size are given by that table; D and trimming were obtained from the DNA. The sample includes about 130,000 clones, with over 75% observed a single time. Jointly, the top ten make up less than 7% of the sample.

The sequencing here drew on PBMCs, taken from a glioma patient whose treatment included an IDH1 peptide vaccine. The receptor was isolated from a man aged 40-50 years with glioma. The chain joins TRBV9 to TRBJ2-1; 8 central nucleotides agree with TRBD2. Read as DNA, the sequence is TGTGCCAGCAGCGTAGATACTAGCGGATACAATGAGCAGTTCTTC. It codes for CASSVDTSGYNEQFF.